Listed below are T cell receptor beta chains from one sample, sequenced in a study of T cells in localized non-small cell lung cancer. Assay: immunoSEQ multiplex PCR; the TCRdb copy retains only in-frame clones and omits some. Here the sample spans roughly 17,000 clones, around 82% being singletons. Sequenced here: peripheral blood, sampled before any cancer treatment. Every receptor here comes from a male donor aged 60 or over with stage III lung adenocarcinoma. The CDR3 runs from the conserved cysteine through the conserved F or W. A D gene is named only where the DNA matches it firmly. Where a row states a size, it is once, few, many or the class of an expanded clone; other rows omit it.

CDR3 DNA	CDR3 protein	D gene	clone size	V gene	J gene
TGTGCCAGTAGTATAGGGGCGCAGGGCCCTCTGCCCTGGACTGAAGCTTTCTTT	CASSIGAQGPLPWTEAFF	.	once	TRBV19	TRBJ1-1
TGTGCCAGCAGTTACAAGGGGAACTATGGCTACACCTTC	CASSYKGNYGYTF	.	.	TRBV6-5	TRBJ1-2
TGTGCCAGCTCACGAGAAGCTAGTCGGGGAGAGACCCAGTACTTC	CASSREASRGETQYF	.	.	TRBV18	TRBJ2-5
TGTGCCTGGAGTGTAGGCCAGGGGATATACACTGAAGCTTTCTTT	CAWSVGQGIYTEAFF	.	.	TRBV30	TRBJ1-1
TGCGCCAGCAGCTCCAACTTTCCTAGGGATACCTACAATGAGCAGTTCTTC	CASSSNFPRDTYNEQFF	.	.	TRBV5-1	TRBJ2-1
TGTGCCAGCAGTGATCAGCCGAACACTGAAGCTTTCTTT	CASSDQPNTEAFF	.	few	TRBV6-4	TRBJ1-1
TGTGCCAGCAGTTCTAGTTCCGGGACTGTGAACACTGAAGCTTTCTTT	CASSSSSGTVNTEAFF	.	.	TRBV5-5	TRBJ1-1
TGTGCCAGCAGGGGACTAGCGGAAGGAAAGGAGACCCAGTACTTC	CASRGLAEGKETQYF	TRBD2	.	TRBV7-9	TRBJ2-5
TGTGCCAGCAGCCGAGACAGCGGCCAAGCTTTCTTT	CASSRDSGQAFF	.	.	TRBV5-6	TRBJ1-1
TGCAGCGTGATTCTCCCGGGGCCTACCTACGAGCAGTACTTC	CSVILPGPTYEQYF	.	once	TRBV29-1	TRBJ2-7
TGTGCCATCAGTGAGGCCAAGGGGGGGGCGGATACGCAGTATTTT	CAISEAKGGADTQYF	.	.	TRBV10-3	TRBJ2-3
TGTGCCAGCAGCTTAGAGGTGCGGGGCGGATCGCCCCTCCACTTT	CASSLEVRGGSPLHF	.	.	TRBV7-2	TRBJ1-6
TGTGCCAGTAGTAGACGTGGGACGTACGCCAACACTGAAGCTTTCTTT	CASSRRGTYANTEAFF	.	.	TRBV19	TRBJ1-1
TGTGCCAGTAGTCGGGCCGAAGACTCTGGAAACACCATATATTTT	CASSRAEDSGNTIYF	.	few	TRBV19	TRBJ1-3
TGTGCCAGCAGTAAGACAGGGGACACCGGGGAGCTGTTTTTT	CASSKTGDTGELFF	TRBD1	.	TRBV6-6	TRBJ2-2
TGTGCCAGTAGAGCGAGCGGGGGGAGGAATACGCAGTATTTT	CASRASGGRNTQYF	TRBD2	.	TRBV19	TRBJ2-3
TGTGCCAGCAGCTCATGGACAGGGGCATACGAGCAGTACTTC	CASSSWTGAYEQYF	TRBD1	.	TRBV11-3	TRBJ2-7
TGTGCCAGCAGTGAAGGGGATTGGGACACTGAAGCTTTCTTT	CASSEGDWDTEAFF	.	.	TRBV6-1	TRBJ1-1
TGCGCCAGCAGTGCTAGCGTGGGAGGGACCCAGTACTTC	CASSASVGGTQYF	.	.	TRBV10-1	TRBJ2-5
TGCGCCAGCAGCTCTGACCAGGGCAACTATGGCTACACCTTC	CASSSDQGNYGYTF	.	.	TRBV5-1	TRBJ1-2
TGTGCCAGCAGCGCGGGACAGGGGCAAGAGACCCAGTACTTC	CASSAGQGQETQYF	TRBD1	.	TRBV9	TRBJ2-5
TGTGCCAGCAGTTACTCGATTGTCGGAACTCAAGAGACCCAGTACTTC	CASSYSIVGTQETQYF	.	few	TRBV6-5	TRBJ2-5
TGTGCCATCAGTGAGTCAAGGATCAACTATGGCTACACCTTC	CAISESRINYGYTF	.	once	TRBV10-3	TRBJ1-2
TGTGCCAGCAGTAACAGGGGAGCCCCTCCAGCTGAAGCTTTCTTT	CASSNRGAPPAEAFF	TRBD1	few	TRBV27	TRBJ1-1
TGTGCTAGTGGTTTGGTACTCGCCCAGGGAGGGATCACCGGGGAGCTGTTTTTT	CASGLVLAQGGITGELFF	TRBD2	.	TRBV12-5	TRBJ2-2
TGTGCCAGCAGCCGGGACAGGGGATATGGCTACACCTTC	CASSRDRGYGYTF	TRBD1	.	TRBV6-6	TRBJ1-2
TGTGCCAGCTCACCCGATGCAGGGGGTTACGAGCAGTACTTC	CASSPDAGGYEQYF	TRBD1	.	TRBV18	TRBJ2-7
TGTGCCAGCAGCCGGACGGGACAGGGTGGCAATCAGCCCCAGCATTTT	CASSRTGQGGNQPQHF	TRBD1	once	TRBV19	TRBJ1-5